These T cell receptor beta chains were read from a single sample in a study of low-dose radiotherapy and immunotherapy resistance in tumors. TCRdb used MiXCR to reprocess the reads, holding one entry per CDR3 protein. The data show 65,000 to 90,000 distinct CDR3 sequences, under 20% seen once. The source was PBMCs, collected before treatment. The receptors here all came from a male donor with prostate cancer. The CDR3 runs from the conserved cysteine through the conserved F or W. The order of the fields is D gene, clone size, J gene, V gene, CDR3 protein, CDR3 DNA. A D gene is named only where the DNA matches it firmly. Clone sizes are given selectively: once, few, many, or a class where the clone is expanded.

TRBD2	many	TRBJ2-7	TRBV11-2	CASSHPQASGSWQYF	TGTGCCAGCAGCCATCCTCAGGCTAGCGGGAGTTGGCAGTACTTC
TRBD2	many	TRBJ2-2	TRBV7-3	CASSGTSGTGELFF	TGTGCCAGCAGCGGAACTAGCGGCACCGGGGAGCTGTTTTTT
.	many	TRBJ1-5	TRBV7-3	CASSLTGPQPQHF	TGTGCCAGCAGCTTAACAGGGCCTCAGCCCCAGCATTTT
.	few	TRBJ2-6	TRBV11-2	CASSFYVGSGANVLTF	TGTGCCAGCAGTTTTTACGTGGGCTCTGGGGCCAACGTCCTGACTTTC
TRBD2	many	TRBJ2-5	TRBV9	CASSSTLGLAGGRETQYF	TGTGCCAGCAGCTCCACCCTAGGACTAGCGGGGGGGCGTGAGACCCAGTACTTC
TRBD1	many	TRBJ1-1	TRBV2	CASSPGTGGEKFF	TGTGCCAGCAGTCCCGGGACAGGGGGCGAAAAGTTCTTT
.	many	TRBJ1-2	TRBV6-2/TRBV6-3	CASSPSRWSYTF	TGTGCCAGCAGTCCGTCCCGTTGGAGCTACACCTTC
.	many	TRBJ2-5	TRBV9	CASSVSGSGFRETQYF	TGTGCCAGCAGCGTCTCGGGATCGGGTTTTCGGGAGACCCAGTACTTC
.	many	TRBJ1-1	TRBV7-2	CASSLFRDSEAFF	TGTGCCAGCAGCCTGTTCAGGGACTCTGAAGCTTTCTTT
TRBD2	many	TRBJ2-5	TRBV2	CASDGTSGRGETQYF	TGTGCCAGCGATGGGACTAGCGGGAGAGGAGAGACCCAGTACTTC
TRBD1	many	TRBJ1-1	TRBV20-1	CSARDRDRNMNTEAFF	TGCAGTGCTAGAGATAGGGACAGGAACATGAACACTGAAGCTTTCTTT
TRBD1	many	TRBJ2-3	TRBV5-1	CASSRDRVTDTQYF	TGCGCCAGCAGCCGGGACAGGGTCACAGATACGCAGTATTTT
.	.	TRBJ2-7	TRBV6-5	CASSYSFWGDNSYEQYF	TGTGCCAGCAGTTACTCTTTTTGGGGGGATAACTCCTACGAGCAGTACTTC
TRBD2	many	TRBJ2-5	TRBV5-1	CASSAAGVGETQYF	TGCGCCAGCAGCGCAGCGGGAGTGGGGGAGACCCAGTACTTC
.	many	TRBJ2-1	TRBV6-2/TRBV6-3	CASIQGPGSREQFF	TGTGCCAGCATCCAAGGGCCGGGAAGCAGGGAGCAGTTCTTC
.	many	TRBJ1-3	TRBV28	CATVPDGNTIYF	TGTGCCACGGTCCCAGACGGAAACACCATATATTTT
.	.	TRBJ2-6	TRBV19	CASWGGGAAGANVLTF	TGTGCCAGCTGGGGTGGGGGGGCGGCTGGGGCCAACGTCCTGACTTTC
TRBD1	many	TRBJ2-7	TRBV27	CASRAGGSYEQYF	TGTGCCAGCAGGGCAGGGGGTTCCTACGAGCAGTACTTC
.	many	TRBJ1-1	TRBV7-9	CASSLENTEAFF	TGTGCCAGCAGCTTGGAGAACACTGAAGCTTTCTTT
.	many	TRBJ2-6	TRBV6-1	CASSEPSVFGWSGANVLTF	TGTGCCAGCAGTGAACCCAGCGTCTTTGGGTGGTCTGGGGCCAACGTCCTGACTTTC